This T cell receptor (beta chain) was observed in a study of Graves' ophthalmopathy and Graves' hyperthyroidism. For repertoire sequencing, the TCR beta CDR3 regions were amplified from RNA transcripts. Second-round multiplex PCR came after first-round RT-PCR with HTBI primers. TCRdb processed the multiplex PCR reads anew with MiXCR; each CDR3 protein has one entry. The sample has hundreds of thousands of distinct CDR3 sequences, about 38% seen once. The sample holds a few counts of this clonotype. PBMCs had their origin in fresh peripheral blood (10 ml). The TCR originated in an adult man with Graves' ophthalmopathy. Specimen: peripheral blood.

CDR3 amino acids: CASLTEHSYNSPLHF. CDR3 coding DNA: TGTGCCAGCCTAACAGAGCACTCCTATAATTCACCCCTCCACTTT. J is TRBJ1-6 and V is TRBV12-3 or TRBV12-4; D gene uncertain. V shed 8 bases and J shed 0 bases, with 11 bases lying between them. The CDR3 runs 15 residues.